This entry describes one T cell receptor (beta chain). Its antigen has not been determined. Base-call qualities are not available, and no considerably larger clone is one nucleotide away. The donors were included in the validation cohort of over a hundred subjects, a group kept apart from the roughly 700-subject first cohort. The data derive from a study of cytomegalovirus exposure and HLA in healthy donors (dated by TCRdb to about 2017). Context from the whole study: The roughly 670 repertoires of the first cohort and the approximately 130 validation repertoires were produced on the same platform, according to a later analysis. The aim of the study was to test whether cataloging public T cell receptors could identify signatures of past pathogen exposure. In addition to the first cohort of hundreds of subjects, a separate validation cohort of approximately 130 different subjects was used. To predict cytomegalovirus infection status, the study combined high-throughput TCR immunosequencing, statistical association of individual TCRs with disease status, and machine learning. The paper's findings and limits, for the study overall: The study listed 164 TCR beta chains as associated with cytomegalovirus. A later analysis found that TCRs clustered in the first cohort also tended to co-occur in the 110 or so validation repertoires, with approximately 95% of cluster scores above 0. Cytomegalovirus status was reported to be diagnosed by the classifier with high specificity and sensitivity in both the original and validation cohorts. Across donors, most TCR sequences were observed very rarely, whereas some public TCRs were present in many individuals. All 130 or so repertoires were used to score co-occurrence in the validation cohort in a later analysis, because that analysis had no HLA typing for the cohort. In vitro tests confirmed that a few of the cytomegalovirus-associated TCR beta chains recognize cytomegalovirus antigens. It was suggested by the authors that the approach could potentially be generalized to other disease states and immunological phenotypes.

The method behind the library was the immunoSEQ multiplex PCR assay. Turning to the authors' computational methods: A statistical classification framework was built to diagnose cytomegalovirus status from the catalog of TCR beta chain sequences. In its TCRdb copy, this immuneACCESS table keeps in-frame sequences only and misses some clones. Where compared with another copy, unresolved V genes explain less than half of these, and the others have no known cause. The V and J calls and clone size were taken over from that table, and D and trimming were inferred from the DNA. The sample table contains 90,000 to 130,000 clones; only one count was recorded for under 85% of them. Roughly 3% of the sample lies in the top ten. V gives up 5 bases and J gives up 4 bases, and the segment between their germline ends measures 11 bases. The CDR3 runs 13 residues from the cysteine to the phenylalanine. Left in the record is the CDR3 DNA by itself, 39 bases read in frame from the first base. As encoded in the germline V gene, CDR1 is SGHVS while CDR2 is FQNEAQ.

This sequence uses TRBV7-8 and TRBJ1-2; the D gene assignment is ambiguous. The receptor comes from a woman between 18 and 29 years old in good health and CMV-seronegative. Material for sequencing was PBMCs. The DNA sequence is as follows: TGTGCCAGCAGCCCCGGGAAAGCCTATGGCTACACCTTC. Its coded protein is CASSPGKAYGYTF.